The entry below gives a single T cell receptor beta chain sequence along with its context. The sample comes from a study of T cells after somatic rescue of genetic block. Germline V CDR1 and CDR2: LNHDA, SQIVND (reference sequence). CDR3 length: 16 amino acids. V trimming: 7 bases; J trimming: 4 bases; junction bases outside the gene matches: 11. Libraries were prepared by immunoSEQ multiplex PCR; TCRdb keeps only in-frame clonotypes and omits some of them. The sample includes 68,000 or so clones, 85% to 95% of them seen just once. The V call is TRBV19, the J call TRBJ2-2, with 8 nucleotides matching TRBD1. The sequence came from a man aged 40-55 years. The sequencing input was peripheral blood mononuclear cells (PBMCs). The CDR3 region is CASTLLAGGTTGELFF. CDR3 DNA: TGTGCCAGTACCCTCTTGGCAGGGGGCACCACCGGGGAGCTGTTTTTT.